This is a list of T cell receptor beta chains from one sample in a study of control samples from healthy donors and cancer patients. TCRdb's copy holds only in-frame clones and misses some; the assay was immunoSEQ multiplex PCR. Of 45,000 to 60,000 clones listed, 94% are singletons. The specimen was blood. These receptors were collected from a man aged 25-45 years in good health. CDR3s include the opening cysteine and the closing phenylalanine or tryptophan. A D gene is named only where the DNA matches it firmly. Size tells how often a clone was seen (once, few, many) or the class of an expanded clone, and some rows leave it out.

>TRBJ1-2|NA|NA|TRBV12-3/TRBV12-4
TGTGCCAGCAGGCTAAAGGGGAACCATGGCTACACCTTC
CASRLKGNHGYTF
>TRBJ1-5|NA|once|TRBV6-2/TRBV6-3
TGTGCCAGCAGTTACCTCCTCGTACTCAACGGTCAGCCCCAGCATTTT
CASSYLLVLNGQPQHF
>TRBJ2-2|TRBD2|NA|TRBV9
TGTGCCAGCAGCCCCGGACTAGCGTTATCCCCCGGGGAGCTGTTTTTT
CASSPGLALSPGELFF
>TRBJ2-3|NA|few|TRBV19
TGTGCCAGTAGAGGCCTAGCGACAGATACGCAGTATTTT
CASRGLATDTQYF
>TRBJ1-5|NA|NA|TRBV4-1
TGCGCCAGCAGTCCGATGAAACAGGGAGGGCAGCCCCAGCATTTT
CASSPMKQGGQPQHF
>TRBJ1-5|NA|NA|TRBV25-1
TGTGCCAGCAGTGATCACAGGGTCAATCAGCCCCAGCATTTT
CASSDHRVNQPQHF
>TRBJ2-1|NA|few|TRBV7-3
TGTGCCAGCAGCTTAGCTAGGAGCAATGAGCAGTTCTTC
CASSLARSNEQFF
>TRBJ2-1|NA|NA|TRBV13
TGTGCCAGCAGCGAAGGCAGCCTCAGACGCAATGAGCAGTTCTTC
CASSEGSLRRNEQFF
>TRBJ2-6|NA|NA|TRBV25-1
TGTGCCAGCAGTGAAGGGAAAGGACGGATCTCTGGGGCCAACGTCCTGACTTTC
CASSEGKGRISGANVLTF
>TRBJ2-7|TRBD1|NA|TRBV6-2/TRBV6-3
TGTGCCAGCAGTTACTCCCGGGACAGGATCGACTACGAGCAGTACTTC
CASSYSRDRIDYEQYF
>TRBJ1-6|TRBD1|NA|TRBV7-9
TGTGCCAGCAGCTCGGACAGGAGTAATTCACCCCTCCACTTT
CASSSDRSNSPLHF
>TRBJ2-1|NA|NA|TRBV19
TGTGCCAGTAGTCGGGGTTGGCGGGTTAGCTCCTACAATGAGCAGTTCTTC
CASSRGWRVSSYNEQFF
>TRBJ1-1|NA|NA|TRBV21-1
TGTGCCAGCAGGGGCCTTCGATGGAACACTGAAGCTTTCTTT
CASRGLRWNTEAFF
>TRBJ2-3|NA|NA|TRBV5-1
TGCGCCAGCAGCGAAAGATCTAGCACAGATACGCAGTATTTT
CASSERSSTDTQYF
>TRBJ2-3|NA|NA|TRBV5-1
TGCGCCAGCAGCTTGGAAGCAGATACGCAGTATTTT
CASSLEADTQYF
>TRBJ1-3|NA|NA|TRBV6-6
TGTGCCAGCAGTTACGCCGATCCGTCTGGAAACACCATATATTTT
CASSYADPSGNTIYF
>TRBJ1-1|TRBD1|NA|TRBV24-1
TGTGCCACCAGGTCGACAGGGGTGAGTGCTGAAGCTTTCTTT
CATRSTGVSAEAFF
>TRBJ1-1|TRBD1|NA|TRBV5-6
TGTGCCAGCAGCTTGGTGGGGACAGGGTACGAAGCTTTCTTT
CASSLVGTGYEAFF
>TRBJ1-5|TRBD1|NA|TRBV19
TGTGCCAGCGAGGACAGGGGGCTTCCCCAGCATTTT
CASEDRGLPQHF
>TRBJ2-7|NA|NA|TRBV4-2
TGTGCCAGCAGCCAAGACATCGGCCCGGGCCCCTACGAGCAGTACTTC
CASSQDIGPGPYEQYF
>TRBJ2-3|TRBD2|NA|TRBV6-2/TRBV6-3
TGTGCCAGCAGTTACTCGATCCTAGCGGGGGGGTCAGATACGCAGTATTTT
CASSYSILAGGSDTQYF
>TRBJ2-1|NA|NA|TRBV9
TGTGCCAGCAGCGTAGTGGGCGGGACCTACAATGAGCAGTTCTTC
CASSVVGGTYNEQFF
>TRBJ2-2|NA|NA|TRBV7-3
TGTGCCAGCAGCCCCTCGGGTGAGGAGCTGTTTTTT
CASSPSGEELFF
>TRBJ1-5|NA|NA|TRBV6-1
TGTGCCAGCAGTGAAGGGCGGGGTGCCGGCAATCAGCCCCAGCATTTT
CASSEGRGAGNQPQHF
>TRBJ1-5|TRBD1|NA|TRBV19
TGTGCCAGTAGTACCCCTGACAGGGTACGGCAGCCCCAGCATTTT
CASSTPDRVRQPQHF
>TRBJ2-1|NA|NA|TRBV27
TGTGCCAGGGGAAGTAGGGACGGGGAGAAATTCTCCTACAATGAGCAGTTCTTC
CARGSRDGEKFSYNEQFF
>TRBJ2-3|NA|once|TRBV27
TGTGCCAGCAGTTTAGATTTGGGGGATACGCAGTATTTT
CASSLDLGDTQYF
>TRBJ1-1|NA|NA|TRBV27
TGTGCCAGCAGTTTATTGCGTTCGGGGCAGTTAAACCCCCCTAACACTGAAGCTTTCTTT
CASSLLRSGQLNPPNTEAFF
>TRBJ2-5|TRBD1|NA|TRBV19
TGTGCCAGTAGTATGGGGCAGGGGGCATTGGAGACCCAGTACTTC
CASSMGQGALETQYF
>TRBJ1-5|TRBD1|NA|TRBV4-1
TGCGCCAGCAGCCAAGGGGGACAGGGTTTTCAGCCCCAGCATTTT
CASSQGGQGFQPQHF
>TRBJ1-4|TRBD1|NA|TRBV4-3
TGCGCCAGCAGCGGGGACAGGGGGCTCACTAATGAAAAACTGTTTTTT
CASSGDRGLTNEKLFF
>TRBJ1-2|NA|once|TRBV20-1
TGCAGTGCTAGAGATAACTATGGCTACACCTTC
CSARDNYGYTF
>TRBJ2-5|NA|NA|TRBV18
TGTGCCAGCTCACCGCGTGGCAGTCAAGAGACCCAGTACTTC
CASSPRGSQETQYF
>TRBJ2-1|NA|NA|TRBV5-6
TGTGCCAGCAGTCCCGACGGGAACCCCTACAATGAGCAGTTCTTC
CASSPDGNPYNEQFF
>TRBJ2-1|NA|NA|TRBV5-1
TGCGCCAGCAGCTTGTCAGGGGCTGACTACAATGAGCAGTTCTTC
CASSLSGADYNEQFF
>TRBJ2-1|NA|NA|TRBV7-2
TGTGCCAGCAGCTGGAACACCTACAATGAGCAGTTCTTC
CASSWNTYNEQFF
>TRBJ2-7|NA|NA|TRBV5-4
TGTGCCAGCAGCTTGGGTAATTTACCCTACGAGCAGTACTTC
CASSLGNLPYEQYF
>TRBJ2-7|TRBD1|NA|TRBV9
TGTGCCAGCAGCGGGGGACAGGTAGGCTACGAGCAGTACTTC
CASSGGQVGYEQYF
>TRBJ2-7|TRBD1|NA|TRBV7-9
TGTGCCAGCAGCGAAGGGACAGACGAGCAGTACTTC
CASSEGTDEQYF
>TRBJ1-3|TRBD1|NA|TRBV9
TGTGCCAGCAGTGACAGGGGTGCTGGAAACACCATATATTTT
CASSDRGAGNTIYF
>TRBJ1-2|NA|NA|TRBV30
TGTGCCTGGAGTGGAGCAGGAGGCTATGGCTACACCTTC
CAWSGAGGYGYTF
>TRBJ1-1|NA|NA|TRBV5-6
TGTGCCAGCAACCGAGCAGGCCGGGGGACTGAAGCTTTCTTT
CASNRAGRGTEAFF